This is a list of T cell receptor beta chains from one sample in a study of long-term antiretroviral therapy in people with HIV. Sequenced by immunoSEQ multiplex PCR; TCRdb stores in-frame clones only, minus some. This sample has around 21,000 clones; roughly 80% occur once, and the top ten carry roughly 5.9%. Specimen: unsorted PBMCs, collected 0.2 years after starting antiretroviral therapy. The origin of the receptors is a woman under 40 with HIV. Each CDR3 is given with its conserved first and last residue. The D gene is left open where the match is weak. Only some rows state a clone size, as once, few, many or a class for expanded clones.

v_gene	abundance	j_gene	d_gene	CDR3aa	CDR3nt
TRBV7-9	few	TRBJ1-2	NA	CASSLDVNGYTF	TGTGCCAGCAGCTTAGATGTGAACGGCTACACCTTC
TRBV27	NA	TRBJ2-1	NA	CASSLAGAYNEQFF	TGTGCCAGCAGTTTGGCAGGGGCCTACAATGAGCAGTTCTTC
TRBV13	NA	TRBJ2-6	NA	CASTRLSGANVLTF	TGTGCCAGCACCCGGCTCTCTGGGGCCAACGTCCTGACTTTC
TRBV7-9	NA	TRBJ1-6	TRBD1	CASSLTTGGGSPLHF	TGTGCCAGCAGCCTTACGACAGGGGGCGGTTCACCCCTCCACTTT
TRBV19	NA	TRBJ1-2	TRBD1	CASSERGQGSVEGYTF	TGTGCCAGTAGCGAACGGGGACAGGGTAGTGTGGAAGGCTACACCTTC
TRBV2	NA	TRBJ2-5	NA	CASRGRGAYQETQYF	TGTGCCAGCAGGGGGAGGGGGGCCTACCAAGAGACCCAGTACTTC
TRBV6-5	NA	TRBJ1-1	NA	CASSRQGNTEAFF	TGTGCCAGCAGTCGGCAGGGGAACACTGAAGCTTTCTTT
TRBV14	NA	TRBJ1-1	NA	CASSAGGTEAFF	TGTGCCAGCAGCGCGGGGGGCACTGAAGCTTTCTTT
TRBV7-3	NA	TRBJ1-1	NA	CASSKVPNTEAFF	TGTGCCAGCAGCAAGGTTCCGAACACTGAAGCTTTCTTT
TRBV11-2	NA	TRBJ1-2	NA	CASSGIEQLLYGYTF	TGTGCCAGCAGCGGTATAGAACAGCTACTCTATGGCTACACCTTC
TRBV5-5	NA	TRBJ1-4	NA	CASSIQGNAALGEKLFF	TGTGCCAGCAGCATACAGGGAAACGCAGCCCTTGGAGAAAAACTGTTTTTT
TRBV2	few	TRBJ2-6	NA	CATVRGGSGANVLTF	TGTGCCACAGTTCGAGGGGGTTCTGGGGCCAACGTCCTGACTTTC
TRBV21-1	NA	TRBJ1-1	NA	CASSPGSGGTEAFF	TGTGCCAGCAGCCCTGGGTCGGGGGGCACTGAAGCTTTCTTT
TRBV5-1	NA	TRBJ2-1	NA	CASGGGGDLNEQFF	TGCGCCAGCGGAGGTGGAGGGGACCTAAATGAGCAGTTCTTC
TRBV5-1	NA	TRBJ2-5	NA	CASSLDVSQQETQYF	TGCGCCAGCAGCTTGGATGTTTCACAGCAAGAGACCCAGTACTTC
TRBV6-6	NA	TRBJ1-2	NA	CASSWGGDYGYTF	TGTGCCAGCAGCTGGGGGGGGGACTATGGCTACACCTTC
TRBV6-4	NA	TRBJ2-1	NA	CASSDRDSGEQFF	TGTGCCAGCAGTGACCGGGACTCCGGGGAGCAGTTCTTC
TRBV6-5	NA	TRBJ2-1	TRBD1	CASSPWTGDNEQFF	TGTGCCAGCAGTCCTTGGACAGGAGACAATGAGCAGTTCTTC
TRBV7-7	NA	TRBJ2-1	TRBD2	CASSLDGGEEQFF	TGTGCCAGCAGCTTAGACGGGGGGGAAGAGCAGTTCTTC
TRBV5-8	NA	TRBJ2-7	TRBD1	CASSSGTGFVYEQYF	TGTGCCAGCAGCTCCGGGACAGGGTTTGTCTACGAGCAGTACTTC
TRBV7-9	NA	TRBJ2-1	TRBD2	CASRRGTSGGDEQFF	TGTGCCAGCAGACGAGGGACTAGCGGGGGCGATGAGCAGTTCTTC
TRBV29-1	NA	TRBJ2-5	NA	CSGTAQETQYF	TGCAGCGGGACTGCACAAGAGACCCAGTACTTC
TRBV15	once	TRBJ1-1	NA	CATSREKGLNTEAFF	TGTGCCACCAGCAGAGAGAAGGGCCTGAACACTGAAGCTTTCTTT
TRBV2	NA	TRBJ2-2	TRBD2	CASSETSGGPYTGELFF	TGTGCCAGCAGTGAAACTAGCGGGGGGCCCTACACCGGGGAGCTGTTTTTT
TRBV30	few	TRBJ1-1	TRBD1	CAWRRTGAEAFF	TGTGCCTGGAGACGGACAGGGGCTGAAGCTTTCTTT
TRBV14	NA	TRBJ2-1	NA	CASSQIGVVYNEQFF	TGTGCCAGCAGCCAAATAGGGGTCGTATACAATGAGCAGTTCTTC
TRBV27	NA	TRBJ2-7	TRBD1	CASSGRWTGYISEQYF	TGTGCCAGCAGTGGCAGGTGGACAGGGTACATATCCGAGCAGTACTTC
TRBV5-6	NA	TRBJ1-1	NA	CASSLIHGGDEAFF	TGTGCCAGCAGCTTGATCCACGGGGGTGATGAAGCTTTCTTT
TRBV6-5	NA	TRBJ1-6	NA	CASSYSQSPLHF	TGTGCCAGCAGTTACTCACAGTCACCCCTCCACTTT
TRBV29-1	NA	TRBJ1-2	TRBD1	CSGTGGENYGYTF	TGCAGCGGTACAGGGGGCGAGAACTACGGCTACACCTTC
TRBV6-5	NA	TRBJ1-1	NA	CASSYGDTMNTEAFF	TGTGCCAGCAGTTATGGAGATACGATGAACACTGAAGCTTTCTTT
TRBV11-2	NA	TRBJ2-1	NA	CASSYPGLSSYNEQFF	TGTGCCAGCAGCTACCCAGGACTCAGCTCCTACAATGAGCAGTTCTTC
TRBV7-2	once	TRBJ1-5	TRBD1	CASSLEGGPNQPQHF	TGTGCCAGCAGCTTAGAAGGGGGCCCGAATCAGCCCCAGCATTTT
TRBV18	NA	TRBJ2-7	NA	CASSPQDREQYF	TGTGCCAGCTCACCGCAGGATCGCGAGCAGTACTTC
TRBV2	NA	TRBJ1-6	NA	CASLYEVSYNSPLHF	TGTGCCAGCCTTTACGAGGTTTCCTATAATTCACCCCTCCACTTT
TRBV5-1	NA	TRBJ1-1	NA	CASSLEVGEGDTEAFF	TGCGCCAGCAGCTTGGAAGTGGGGGAAGGAGACACTGAAGCTTTCTTT
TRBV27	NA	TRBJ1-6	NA	CASRPVATNSPLHF	TGTGCCAGCAGGCCGGTGGCGACCAATTCACCCCTCCACTTT
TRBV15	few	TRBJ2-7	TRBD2	CATSRDREGNSYEQYF	TGTGCCACCAGCAGAGACAGGGAGGGGAATTCCTACGAGCAGTACTTC
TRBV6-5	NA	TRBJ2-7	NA	CASSYGTGEQYF	TGTGCCAGCAGTTACGGAACGGGCGAGCAGTACTTC
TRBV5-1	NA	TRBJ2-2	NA	CASSLLGGTGELFF	TGCGCCAGCAGCTTGCTTGGGGGTACCGGGGAGCTGTTTTTT
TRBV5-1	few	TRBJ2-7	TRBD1	CASSLGIGRTGGYEQYF	TGCGCCAGCAGCTTGGGTATCGGAAGGACAGGGGGCTACGAGCAGTACTTC